These 20 T cell receptor beta chains share one sample of origin, sequenced in a study of control samples from healthy donors and cancer patients. Here immunoSEQ multiplex PCR was the method, and the copy in TCRdb shows in-frame clones only, minus some. The sample contains 120,000 or so clones, roughly 89% of which appear only once. Source material: blood. The receptors originated from a man younger than 45 in good health.

This clone was observed once. The genes are TRBV7-2 and TRBJ1-3; a possible D gene is TRBD1 (5 bases). Germline CDR1 and CDR2: SGHTA and FQGNSA. The CDR3 extends over 16 amino acids. V was trimmed by 2 bases and J by 2 bases, leaving 13 bases between them. This chain's CDR3 is CASSLQGPWTGNTIYF. The CDR3 DNA reads as TGTGCCAGCAGCTTACAGGGACCTTGGACTGGAAACACCATATATTTT.

The chain combines TRBV25-1 with TRBJ1-1, with D possibly matching TRBD1 (5 bases). Germline CDR1 MGHDK, CDR2 SYGVNS. This CDR3 has 13 amino acids. Trimming took off 9 bases at V and 1 base at J, with 12 bases between the two ends. The DNA of the CDR3 is TGTGCCAGTTTGAACCAGGGGAACACTGAAGCTTTCTTT. This gives the protein CASLNQGNTEAFF.

The chain links TRBV3-1 (or the pseudogene TRBV3-2) to TRBJ1-4, with a tentative D call TRBD1 (6 bases). The germline CDR1 and CDR2 sequences are LGHDT and YNNKEL (reference sequence). The CDR3 loop spans 15 amino acids. V dropped 3 bases and J dropped 4 bases, with 12 bases sitting between them. Here the CDR3 reads CASSHTGIINEKLFF. The CDR3 DNA follows: TGTGCCAGCAGCCATACAGGGATTATTAATGAAAAACTGTTTTTT.

The rearrangement links TRBV19 to TRBJ1-1; no clear D gene. CDR1 LNHDA and CDR2 SQIVND come from the germline V gene (reference sequence). This CDR3 comprises 12 residues. Trimming cost V 9 bases and J 10 bases, with 18 bases left between them. The CDR3 DNA sequence: TGTGCCAGCTCTTTAGATGCGTCCGGAGCTTTCTTT. It encodes CASSLDASGAFF.

The V and J genes are TRBV2 and TRBJ2-7, with D possibly being TRBD1 (5 bases). V was cut by 1 base and J by 6 bases, with 10 bases left in between. Germline-derived CDR1 and CDR2 are SNHLY and FYNNEI. CDR3 length: 13 amino acids. CDR3 DNA: TGTGCCAGCAGTGAAGGTATAGGGGCCGAGCAGTACTTC. Translated, it gives CASSEGIGAEQYF.

This clone was counted only a few times. The J gene is TRBJ1-1, the V gene TRBV7-9; tentatively, D is TRBD1 (5 bases). The CDR3 spans 15 residues. The V gene's germline CDR1 is SEHNR and CDR2 FQNEAQ (reference sequence). Trimming left V 5 bases short and J 5 bases short, with 18 bases between. CDR3 protein: CASSPGGGGRTEAFF. CDR3 coding DNA: TGTGCCAGCAGCCCCGGGGGGGGTGGAAGAACTGAAGCTTTCTTT.

This clone was observed a single time. The chain is built from TRBV24-1 and TRBJ2-1; 9 nucleotides agree with TRBD1. V trimming: 1 base; J trimming: 7 bases; junction bases outside the gene matches: 1. The germline V gene has CDR1 KGHDR and CDR2 SFDVKD. CDR3 length equals 14 residues. The CDR3 region is CATSDLGQGNEQFF. The DNA for the CDR3 is TGTGCCACCAGTGATTTAGGACAGGGGAATGAGCAGTTCTTC.

This chain joins TRBV18 and TRBJ2-7, with TRBD2 matching 7 bases. This CDR3 has 13 amino acids. Germline V CDR1 and CDR2: KGHSH, LQKENI. V shed 6 bases and J 6 bases; nucleotides not matched to a gene: 8. This CDR3 is CASSTGSGTEQYF. The CDR3 DNA is TGTGCCAGCTCGACGGGGAGCGGGACCGAGCAGTACTTC.

This clone has only a few counts. The gene calls are TRBV2 and TRBJ1-6; no reliable D call. Germline lookup yields CDR1 SNHLY and CDR2 FYNNEI. The CDR3 loop spans 15 amino acids. With 0 bases removed from V and 7 bases from J, the gap between germline ends came to 10 bases. CDR3 nucleotide sequence: TGTGCCAGCAGTGAAGCTGGGATCAGAAATTCACCCCTCCACTTT. It yields the protein CASSEAGIRNSPLHF.

The genes are TRBV29-1 and TRBJ1-1; 7 bases fit TRBD1. Germline V gene lookup returns CDR1 SQVTM and CDR2 ANQGSEA. The CDR3 runs 13 residues. Losses at the gene ends were 7 bases for V and 5 bases for J; bases not matched to a gene: 10. CDR3 nucleotides: TGCAGCGCCGGGACAGCCCGAAGGACTGAAGCTTTCTTT. Amino acids: CSAGTARRTEAFF.

The chain carries TRBV4-2 and TRBJ2-2; TRBD2 matches at 11 bases. With 0 bases clipped from V and 1 base from J, the junction kept 10 bases outside the gene matches. The CDR3 is made up of 20 amino acids. Germline-derived CDR1 and CDR2 are LGHNA and YNFKEQ. CDR3 bases: TGTGCCAGCAGCCAAGAAAGGGCTAGCGGGGGGCCGTGGAACACCGGGGAGCTGTTTTTT. This gives the protein CASSQERASGGPWNTGELFF.

The V and J genes are TRBV19 and TRBJ1-6, with D unresolved. Trimming took off 5 bases at V and 7 bases at J, with 6 bases between the two ends. The germline gives CDR1 LNHDA, CDR2 SQIVND (reference sequence). The CDR3 length is 12 residues. The CDR3 bases are TGTGCCAGTAGTCCGATAAATTCACCCCTCCACTTT. This sequence encodes CASSPINSPLHF.

The chain is built from TRBV5-4 and TRBJ1-1, with TRBD1 matching 7 bases. The trim removed 1 base at V and 1 base at J, leaving 4 bases unmatched. Germline CDR1 and CDR2: SGHNT and YYREEE (reference sequence). The CDR3 covers 15 residues. CDR3 sequence: CASSLRNRGNTEAFF. In nucleotides, the CDR3 is TGTGCCAGCAGCTTGAGGAACAGGGGGAACACTGAAGCTTTCTTT.

As DNA, the CDR3 is TGTGCCAGCTCAGAAACTGACGGTATAGGGACTAACCTTCTAGATATGAACACTGAAGCTTTCTTT. Amino acids: CASSETDGIGTNLLDMNTEAFF. V usage is TRBV18 and J usage is TRBJ1-1; perhaps TRBD1 as D (5 bases). Between the trimmed V and J ends, which lost 5 bases and 0 bases, there was a span of 34 bases. The CDR3 spans 22 residues. CDR1 and CDR2 (germline): KGHSH, LQKENI.

This rearrangement joins TRBV19 to TRBJ1-5, with 10 bases that match TRBD1. With 5 bases clipped from V and 7 bases from J, the junction kept 5 bases outside the gene matches. The CDR3 is 14 amino acids. The germline gives CDR1 LNHDA, CDR2 SQIVND (reference sequence). CDR3 nucleotides: TGTGCCAGTAGTGCGGACAGGGGGGACCAGCCCCAGCATTTT. This sequence encodes CASSADRGDQPQHF. The variable domain in full, completed from reference TRBV19 and TRBJ1-5, reads DGGITQSPKYLFRKEGQNVTLSCEQNLNHDAMYWYRQDPGQGLRLIYYSQIVNDFQKGDIAEGYSVSREKKESFPLTVTSAQKNPTAFYLCASSADRGDQPQHFGDGTRLSIL.

This sequence joins TRBV29-1 and TRBJ2-7; no clear D. Germline CDR1 and CDR2: SQVTM and ANQGSEA. Trimming shortened V by 4 bases and J by 1 base, and 11 bases separated the two germline ends. The CDR3 runs 13 residues. The CDR3 DNA reads TGCAGCGTTGTAGCAGGTCATTCCTACGAGCAGTACTTC. Translated: CSVVAGHSYEQYF.

In its sample, this clone was seen once. The chain joins TRBV11-3 to TRBJ1-2, with D unclear. Germline CDR1 is SGHNT and CDR2 is YENEEA. There are 13 residues in the CDR3. Trimming took 2 bases from V and 6 from J, leaving 10 bases between them. The CDR3 DNA sequence: TGTGCCAGCAGCTTACGTATCACAGATGGCTACACCTTC. Translating it yields CASSLRITDGYTF.

The genes are TRBV4-1 and TRBJ1-4; D is possibly TRBD1 (5 bases). The V gene's germline CDR1 is MGHRA and CDR2 YSYEKL. The CDR3 consists of 15 residues. V was pared by 0 bases and J by 7 bases, with 12 bases between. The DNA for the CDR3 is TGCGCCAGCAGCCAAGAGGGGGGACGCAGTGAAAAACTGTTTTTT. This gives the protein CASSQEGGRSEKLFF.

The genes are TRBV28 and TRBJ1-5, with D maybe TRBD1 (5 bases). The length of the CDR3 is 15 residues. The ends were cut back, 4 bases at V and 7 bases at J, with 17 bases in the middle. The germline CDR1 and CDR2 sequences are MDHEN and SYDVKM. The DNA of the CDR3 is TGTGCCAGCAGTTCCGCCATGGCAGGGTACCAGCCCCAGCATTTT. Translated: CASSSAMAGYQPQHF.

This sequence joins TRBV30 and TRBJ1-1; no clear D gene. Germline CDR1 reads GTSNPN; CDR2 reads SVGIG (reference sequence). The CDR3 has 12 residues. CDR3 bases: TGTGCGAGTGGGCGAAAGGACTTTGAAGCTTTCTTT. It specifies CASGRKDFEAFF.